This TCR beta chain was identified in a study of human T cells and chemical hapten exposure. Study-wide background: Once 0.01% DPC had been applied to the upper back by patch test, readings were taken at 6 days. Study results and limitations: Expanded TCRs were compared with controls, and the expanded TCRs formed significantly more large CDR3 similarity clusters.

This clonotype was counted only a few times. Antigen unknown. Germline V gene lookup returns CDR1 MNHEY and CDR2 SVGEGT. V was clipped by 10 bases and J by 1 base; unmatched bases: 23. The CDR3 covers 19 residues. This sample's time point: patch test 1, 2 weeks after DPC sensitization. Treatment described: therapeutic diphenylcyclopropenone sensitization with weekly scalp DPC. The library gave individual cDNA molecules unique molecular identifiers. One entry per CDR3 protein results from TCRdb running MiXCR on the RACE reads. The data contain about 360,000 distinct CDR3 sequences, around 7% of them singletons.

The material sequenced was whole blood, taken in connection with sensitization to the hapten diphenylcyclopropenone (DPC). The rearrangement joins TRBV6-2 or TRBV6-3 to TRBJ2-3; TRBD2 aligns across 7 bases. The TCR originated in a woman younger than 35 with alopecia areata. Some clones in this sample may be carry-over from other donors' samples. The DNA of the CDR3 is TGTGCCACAGGACCTCTAGTGAATCTGGCGGGGGATCGCACAGATACGCAGTATTTT. The encoded protein is CATGPLVNLAGDRTDTQYF.